Listed below are T cell receptor beta chains from one sample, sequenced in a study of blood T cells in healthy people across ages. Via MiXCR, TCRdb re-called the 5' RACE reads, giving one row per CDR3 protein. The sample lists about 1.6 million distinct CDR3 sequences, 30% to 40% occurring once. Sample: blood. The receptors shown here come from a woman younger than 45 in good health. CDR3s include the opening cysteine and the closing phenylalanine or tryptophan. Fields, in order: J gene, V gene, D gene, clone size, CDR3 protein, CDR3 DNA. The D gene is left open where the match is weak. The size field is filled for only some rows; it gives once, few, many or a size class.

j_gene: TRBJ2-1
v_gene: TRBV3-1
d_gene: TRBD2
abundance: few
CDR3aa: CASSQGTLAGYNEQFF
CDR3nt: TGTGCCAGCAGCCAAGGTACACTAGCGGGGTACAATGAGCAGTTCTTC

j_gene: TRBJ2-5
v_gene: TRBV3-1
d_gene: NA
abundance: few
CDR3aa: CASSLLGPGRGTQYF
CDR3nt: TGTGCCAGCAGCCTTCTGGGACCAGGTCGTGGGACCCAGTACTTC

j_gene: TRBJ1-2
v_gene: TRBV7-9
d_gene: TRBD1
abundance: NA
CDR3aa: CASSLEASGGGGYTF
CDR3nt: TGTGCCAGCAGCTTAGAAGCTTCAGGGGGCGGTGGCTACACCTTC

j_gene: TRBJ1-5
v_gene: TRBV20-1
d_gene: NA
abundance: NA
CDR3aa: CSALPGQSNSNQPQHF
CDR3nt: TGCAGTGCCCTCCCCGGGCAGAGTAATAGCAATCAGCCCCAGCATTTT

j_gene: TRBJ2-1
v_gene: TRBV7-8
d_gene: TRBD2
abundance: NA
CDR3aa: CASSLVQGTTNEQFF
CDR3nt: TGTGCCAGCAGCTTAGTCCAAGGGACTACCAATGAGCAGTTCTTC

j_gene: TRBJ1-2
v_gene: TRBV28
d_gene: NA
abundance: NA
CDR3aa: CASSSGHKNYGYTF
CDR3nt: TGTGCCAGCAGTTCGGGACACAAAAACTATGGCTACACCTTC

j_gene: TRBJ1-1
v_gene: TRBV20-1
d_gene: NA
abundance: few
CDR3aa: CSTGASKFAAFF
CDR3nt: TGCAGCACCGGGGCGAGTAAATTTGCCGCTTTCTTT

j_gene: TRBJ1-1
v_gene: TRBV30
d_gene: NA
abundance: NA
CDR3aa: CAWTAGAYLGAFF
CDR3nt: TGTGCCTGGACGGCAGGGGCATACTTGGGGGCTTTCTTT

j_gene: TRBJ2-7
v_gene: TRBV29-1
d_gene: TRBD1
abundance: many
CDR3aa: CSAADRLAYEQYF
CDR3nt: TGCAGCGCCGCGGACAGGCTAGCCTACGAGCAGTACTTC

j_gene: TRBJ2-5
v_gene: TRBV6-1
d_gene: NA
abundance: NA
CDR3aa: CASRRMTEDGTQYF
CDR3nt: TGTGCCAGCAGACGGATGACAGAAGATGGGACCCAGTACTTC

j_gene: TRBJ2-5
v_gene: TRBV28
d_gene: NA
abundance: few
CDR3aa: CASRDENRETQYF
CDR3nt: TGTGCCAGCAGAGACGAAAACAGAGAGACCCAGTACTTC

j_gene: TRBJ2-1
v_gene: TRBV7-2
d_gene: NA
abundance: few
CDR3aa: CASSRRRNEQFF
CDR3nt: TGTGCCAGCAGCCGCAGGAGAAATGAGCAGTTCTTC

j_gene: TRBJ2-3
v_gene: TRBV7-3
d_gene: TRBD1
abundance: NA
CDR3aa: CASSSVGQGVTDTQYF
CDR3nt: TGTGCCAGCAGCTCGGTGGGACAGGGAGTCACAGATACGCAGTATTTT

j_gene: TRBJ2-1
v_gene: TRBV7-2
d_gene: TRBD2
abundance: NA
CDR3aa: CAGLPGLAAFYDNEQFF
CDR3nt: TGTGCCGGCTTACCGGGACTAGCGGCCTTTTACGACAATGAGCAGTTCTTC

j_gene: TRBJ1-5
v_gene: TRBV9
d_gene: TRBD1
abundance: few
CDR3aa: CASSAGTGLQPQHF
CDR3nt: TGTGCCAGCAGCGCAGGGACAGGGCTTCAGCCCCAGCATTTT

j_gene: TRBJ2-1
v_gene: TRBV4-1
d_gene: NA
abundance: few
CDR3aa: CASSPPTKVSGDNEQFF
CDR3nt: TGCGCCAGCAGCCCCCCAACGAAAGTGAGTGGGGACAATGAGCAGTTCTTC

j_gene: TRBJ2-3
v_gene: TRBV7-8
d_gene: TRBD1
abundance: NA
CDR3aa: CAGSFRQGATDTQYF
CDR3nt: TGTGCCGGCAGCTTCAGACAGGGAGCCACAGATACGCAGTATTTT

j_gene: TRBJ2-5
v_gene: TRBV7-9
d_gene: NA
abundance: many
CDR3aa: CASSLAEGQETQYF
CDR3nt: TGTGCCAGCAGCTTAGCAGAGGGTCAAGAGACCCAGTACTTC

j_gene: TRBJ2-7
v_gene: TRBV30
d_gene: NA
abundance: few
CDR3aa: CAWSVHSAYEQYF
CDR3nt: TGTGCCTGGAGTGTACACAGCGCCTACGAGCAGTACTTC

j_gene: TRBJ1-6
v_gene: TRBV4-1
d_gene: NA
abundance: few
CDR3aa: CASSRSWNSPLHF
CDR3nt: TGCGCCAGCAGCCGTTCGTGGAATTCACCCCTCCACTTT

j_gene: TRBJ2-7
v_gene: TRBV7-9
d_gene: NA
abundance: few
CDR3aa: CASSRTEGSYEQYF
CDR3nt: TGTGCCAGCAGCCGGACCGAAGGTTCCTACGAGCAGTACTTC

j_gene: TRBJ2-3
v_gene: TRBV4-1
d_gene: TRBD2
abundance: NA
CDR3aa: CASSQRDSGGEPDTQYF
CDR3nt: TGCGCCAGCAGCCAAAGAGATAGCGGGGGGGAACCAGATACGCAGTATTTT